A selection of T cell receptor beta chains follows, all from one sample in a study of memory CD4+ T cells and cytomegalovirus serostatus. Data came from immunoSEQ multiplex PCR; TCRdb stores just in-frame clones and leaves some out. The sample has tens of thousands of clones, approximately 81% seen once. The specimen sequenced was memory CD4+ T cells from blood. These receptors were taken from an adult in good health and CMV-seronegative. Some clones in this sample may be carry-over from other donors' samples. The CDR3 runs from the conserved cysteine through the conserved F or W. A D gene is named only where the DNA matches it firmly. Some rows mark clone size as missing; the rest say once, few, many or name a class of expanded clone.

D gene | clone size | J gene | V gene | CDR3 DNA | CDR3 protein
TRBD1 | once | TRBJ2-5 | TRBV27 | TGTGCCAGCAGAGGGACAGGGGGCGGCGCGACCCAGTACTTC | CASRGTGGGATQYF
NA | NA | TRBJ2-1 | TRBV28 | TGTGCCAGCAGTTTATGGGGAGGCTCCTACAATGAGCAGTTCTTC | CASSLWGGSYNEQFF
NA | NA | TRBJ1-1 | TRBV2 | TGTGCCAGCACAGGTCGAACAGGGCGGAACACTGAAGCTTTCTTT | CASTGRTGRNTEAFF
TRBD1 | NA | TRBJ1-4 | TRBV5-4 | TGTGCCAGCAGCTTGGGGGTAACCGGGACAGGGATTGAAAAACTGTTTTTT | CASSLGVTGTGIEKLFF
NA | once | TRBJ1-1 | TRBV6-6 | TGTGCCAGCAGTTCCCCCGGGGGGCACACTGAAGCTTTCTTT | CASSSPGGHTEAFF
NA | NA | TRBJ1-1 | TRBV18 | TGTGCCAGCTCACAAATTGGTGGTACTGAAGCTTTCTTT | CASSQIGGTEAFF
NA | NA | TRBJ2-7 | TRBV4-1 | TGCGCCAGCAGCCTGGCGGGACCTGCCTACGAGCAGTACTTC | CASSLAGPAYEQYF
NA | NA | TRBJ2-3 | TRBV7-3 | TGTGCCAGCAGCTTAACCGGGCAAGATACGCAGTATTTT | CASSLTGQDTQYF
TRBD2 | NA | TRBJ2-5 | TRBV10-2 | TGCGCCAGCAGCGGCCTAGCGGGAGGTGAGACCCAGTACTTC | CASSGLAGGETQYF
NA | NA | TRBJ2-1 | TRBV6-6 | TGTGCCAGCCTTGCAGTGAATGAGCAGTTCTTC | CASLAVNEQFF
NA | NA | TRBJ1-1 | TRBV5-4 | TGTGCCAGCAGCTTGGCTCGCTCCAACACTGAAGCTTTCTTT | CASSLARSNTEAFF
NA | NA | TRBJ1-5 | TRBV4-3 | TGCGCCAGCAGCCAAGATCGGCCAGGGGCAGGACAGCCCCAGCATTTT | CASSQDRPGAGQPQHF
NA | NA | TRBJ2-5 | TRBV7-3 | TGTGCCAGCAGCCTATTACCGGCGGAGACCCAGTACTTC | CASSLLPAETQYF
NA | NA | TRBJ1-2 | TRBV2 | TGTGCCAGCAACCAAAGCCCGATGGGCTACACCTTC | CASNQSPMGYTF
NA | NA | TRBJ1-2 | TRBV21-1 | TGTGCCAGGTCCAGGAAGCACTATGGCTACACCTTC | CARSRKHYGYTF
NA | NA | TRBJ2-4 | TRBV15 | TGTGCCACCAGCAGAGTTGGTACGGGAAACATTCAGTACTTC | CATSRVGTGNIQYF
NA | NA | TRBJ2-5 | TRBV19 | TGTGCCAGTAGTTCTCAGGGGGAGACCCAGTACTTC | CASSSQGETQYF
NA | NA | TRBJ2-7 | TRBV28 | TGTGCCAGCAGTTCGTCCGGGAGCGCCTACGAGCAGTACTTC | CASSSSGSAYEQYF
NA | NA | TRBJ1-5 | TRBV5-1 | TGCGCCAGCAGCTTGGCAGGGGGCAATCAGCCCCAGCATTTT | CASSLAGGNQPQHF
NA | once | TRBJ1-3 | TRBV30 | TGTGCCTGGAGCGCCGGGGACACCATATATTTT | CAWSAGDTIYF
NA | NA | TRBJ2-3 | TRBV2 | TGTGCCAGCAGATTGACTGGGAACACAGATACGCAGTATTTT | CASRLTGNTDTQYF
TRBD1 | once | TRBJ1-2 | TRBV19 | TGTGCCAGTAGGGGACAGACGAACTATGGCTACACCTTC | CASRGQTNYGYTF
NA | NA | TRBJ2-6 | TRBV5-6 | TGTGCCAGCAGCGGCACTCTGGCTGGGGCCAACGTCCTGACTTTC | CASSGTLAGANVLTF
TRBD1 | many | TRBJ1-1 | TRBV29-1 | TGCAGCGCACGACAGGGTGTGACTGAAGCTTTCTTT | CSARQGVTEAFF
NA | NA | TRBJ2-1 | TRBV28 | TGTGCCAGCAGTCATAGCACACAGAGCTCCTACAATGAGCAGTTCTTC | CASSHSTQSSYNEQFF
NA | NA | TRBJ2-7 | TRBV7-9 | TGTGCCAGCAGCTTAAACGGGGTAGCGAAAGGCTACGAGCAGTGCTTC | CASSLNGVAKGYEQCF
NA | NA | TRBJ2-5 | TRBV2 | TGTGCCAGCACCAAGGAAGAGACCCAGTACTTC | CASTKEETQYF
NA | NA | TRBJ1-2 | TRBV30 | TGTGCCTGGAGTCCGACTAGCAGGGCGAATTATGGCTACACCTTC | CAWSPTSRANYGYTF
TRBD1 | NA | TRBJ1-1 | TRBV18 | TGTGCCAGCTCACGGAATATCCCAGGGGGTATGAACACTGAAGCTTTCTTT | CASSRNIPGGMNTEAFF
NA | once | TRBJ1-5 | TRBV6-6 | TGTGCCAGCAGTTACGAAACAGGTAGCCAGCATTTT | CASSYETGSQHF
TRBD2 | NA | TRBJ2-5 | TRBV11-3 | TGTGCCAGCAGCTCCACGTGGACTAGCGGAGAGACCCAGTACTTC | CASSSTWTSGETQYF
TRBD1 | NA | TRBJ1-5 | TRBV30 | TGTGCCTGGAGCCAACAGGGGAATCAGCCCCAGCATTTT | CAWSQQGNQPQHF
TRBD1 | NA | TRBJ1-5 | TRBV6-6 | TGTGCCAGCAGTTCCCCGGGACAGGGCAATCAGCCCCAGCATTTT | CASSSPGQGNQPQHF
TRBD1 | NA | TRBJ2-7 | TRBV28 | TGTGCCAGCCGACCCCAGGGGGCGGGGTACGAGCAGTACTTC | CASRPQGAGYEQYF
NA | NA | TRBJ2-5 | TRBV11-2 | TGTGCCAGCAGCTTGGGACTGGGACTGGGGACCCAGTACTTC | CASSLGLGLGTQYF
NA | NA | TRBJ1-5 | TRBV29-1 | TGCAGCGTTGGAGGGGGGGGAGGGCAGCCCCAGCATTTT | CSVGGGGGQPQHF
NA | NA | TRBJ2-1 | TRBV7-2 | TGTGCCAGCAGCCTAGACCCGAGGTTTAGAAATGAGCAGTTCTTC | CASSLDPRFRNEQFF
TRBD1 | NA | TRBJ1-3 | TRBV4-1 | TGCGCCAGCAGCCAAGCCCAGGGACAGACTGGAAACACCATATATTTT | CASSQAQGQTGNTIYF
NA | NA | TRBJ1-5 | TRBV5-6 | TGTGCCAGCAGCCGCGCGACAGCGGTTAGCAATCAGCCCCAGCATTTT | CASSRATAVSNQPQHF
TRBD1 | few | TRBJ1-2 | TRBV6-5 | TGTGCCAGCAGTTATTCCAGGACAGGGGGAGGCTATGGCTACACCTTC | CASSYSRTGGGYGYTF
TRBD1 | few | TRBJ1-6 | TRBV5-1 | TGCGCCAGCAGCTCGGCTCCAGGGGGCGAGAGTTCACCCCTCCACTTT | CASSSAPGGESSPLHF
NA | NA | TRBJ1-4 | TRBV7-9 | TGTGCCAGCAGCATAACAGGTCCCTGGGGTGAAAAACTGTTTTTT | CASSITGPWGEKLFF
NA | NA | TRBJ1-1 | TRBV19 | TGTGCCAGTATCCCCAGGGCTTCAACCGGGACAGAAGCTTTCTTT | CASIPRASTGTEAFF
TRBD1 | NA | TRBJ2-7 | TRBV7-8 | TGTGCCAGCAGCTTAGCGCAGGGGGCGGCCGAGCAGTACTTC | CASSLAQGAAEQYF
NA | once | TRBJ2-3 | TRBV28 | TGTGCCAGCAGACCCTCAAAGAGGGGGCAGTATTTT | CASRPSKRGQYF
TRBD1 | NA | TRBJ1-1 | TRBV27 | TGTGCCAGCAGTTCAGACAGGGGGCTGAACACTGAAGCTTTCTTT | CASSSDRGLNTEAFF
TRBD2 | NA | TRBJ2-7 | TRBV7-2 | TGTGCCAGCAGCCCCGCTAGCGGGAGGCTGATCGAGCAGTACTTC | CASSPASGRLIEQYF
TRBD1 | NA | TRBJ1-2 | TRBV7-2 | TGTGCCAGCAGCTCGACAGGGGGCTACGGCTACACCTTC | CASSSTGGYGYTF
NA | NA | TRBJ2-7 | TRBV7-2 | TGTGCCAGCAGCTTGACCCCCCTAGCGCCAGAGCAGTACTTC | CASSLTPLAPEQYF
TRBD2 | NA | TRBJ2-7 | TRBV9 | TGTGCCAGCAGCATTTCCGGGACTAGCTCCTACGAGCAGTACTTC | CASSISGTSSYEQYF
NA | NA | TRBJ2-7 | TRBV5-6 | TGTGCCAGCAGCTGGGGGCTAGGGGAGCAGTACTTC | CASSWGLGEQYF
TRBD1 | NA | TRBJ1-4 | TRBV5-6 | TGTGCCAGCAGCTTGGTGGGACAGGGGGATGAAAAACTGTTTTTT | CASSLVGQGDEKLFF
NA | NA | TRBJ2-7 | TRBV5-1 | TGCGCCAGCCGAAACGACCCCGCGGGAGAGCAGTACTTC | CASRNDPAGEQYF
NA | NA | TRBJ2-1 | TRBV7-9 | TGTGCCAGCAGCTACGTCCCGGGACTCCACTACAATGAGCAGTTCTTC | CASSYVPGLHYNEQFF
TRBD1 | NA | TRBJ1-5 | TRBV10-3 | TGTGCCATCAGTGAAAGACAGGGAGGTCAGCCCCAGCATTTT | CAISERQGGQPQHF